This TCR beta chain was recovered during a study of shared clonotypes between healthy human individuals. Background on the study: The study enrolled two women and a few men aged 18 to 49. General study points: Memory subsets had estimated richness that was generally smaller than that of naive subsets.

About this clone itself: Its antigen remains unknown. The same CDR3 can be traced to other DNA sequences in this sample.

As originally analysed: ImmunoSEQ output held junction-only sequences without quality scores, so filtering differed. Sequenced by immunoSEQ multiplex PCR; TCRdb stores in-frame clones only, minus some. V, J and clone size were drawn from that table, and D and trimming were deduced from the DNA. The sample includes under 2,000,000 clones, about 95% seen only once; the top ten take roughly 1.2%. Naive CD8 cells, CD45RO-negative and positively selected for CCR7, excluded terminally differentiated effector memory CD45RA+ cells. There were only Caucasian adults among the donors, and all lived in Nashville, Tennessee. Sequenced input: naive CD8+ T cells sorted from blood. The source of this sequence is a man in his late teens or twenties in good health.

CDR3 sequence reads: CASSDRRETQYF. For the CDR3, the DNA is TGTGCCAGCAGTGATCGGAGAGAGACCCAGTACTTC. The genes are TRBV2 and TRBJ2-5; no reliable D call. V was pared by 3 bases and J by 4 bases, with 6 bases between. The CDR3 is 12 residues long. Germline V gene sequence: CDR1 SNHLY, CDR2 FYNNEI.